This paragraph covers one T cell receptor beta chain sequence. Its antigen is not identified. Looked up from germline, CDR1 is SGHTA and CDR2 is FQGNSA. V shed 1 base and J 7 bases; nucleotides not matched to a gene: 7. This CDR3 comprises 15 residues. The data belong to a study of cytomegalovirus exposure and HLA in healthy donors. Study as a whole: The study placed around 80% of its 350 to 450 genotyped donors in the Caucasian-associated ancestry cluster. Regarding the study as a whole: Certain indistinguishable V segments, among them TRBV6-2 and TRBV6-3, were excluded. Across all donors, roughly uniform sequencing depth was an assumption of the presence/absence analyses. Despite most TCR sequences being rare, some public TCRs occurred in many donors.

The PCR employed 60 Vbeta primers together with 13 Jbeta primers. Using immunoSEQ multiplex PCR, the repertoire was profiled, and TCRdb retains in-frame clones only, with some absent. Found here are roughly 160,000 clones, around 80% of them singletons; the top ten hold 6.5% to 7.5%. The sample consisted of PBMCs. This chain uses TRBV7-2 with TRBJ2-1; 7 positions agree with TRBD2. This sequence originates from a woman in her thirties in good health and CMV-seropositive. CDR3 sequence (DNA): TGTGCCAGCAGCTTAGGGGGGGGGAAGGGGAATGAGCAGTTCTTC. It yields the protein CASSLGGGKGNEQFF.